A selection of T cell receptor beta chains follows, all from one sample in a study of blood T cell repertoires in COVID-19. Repertoires were generated with immunoSEQ multiplex PCR, while TCRdb's copy carries only in-frame clones and drops some. The profile shows 100,000 to 150,000 clones, approximately 70% of them singletons. What was sequenced was peripheral blood. Source of these receptors: an older woman with acute or convalescent COVID-19. CDR3s include the opening cysteine and the closing phenylalanine or tryptophan. D genes are given only for firm matches. Rows may omit the clone size; those that give it use once, few, many or a size class.

CDR3nt: TGTGCCAGTAGTACAGGGCACACAGATACGCAGTATTTT
CDR3aa: CASSTGHTDTQYF
j_gene: TRBJ2-3
abundance: -
len: 13
d_gene: -
v_gene: TRBV19

CDR3nt: TGTGCCAGCAGGATCAGGGCGGACCAGCCCCAGCATTTT
CDR3aa: CASRIRADQPQHF
j_gene: TRBJ1-5
abundance: -
len: 13
d_gene: -
v_gene: TRBV6-6

CDR3nt: TGTGCCAGCAGCTTAGCCGCCGGACAGGGGGCGCTTGGAAACACCATATATTTT
CDR3aa: CASSLAAGQGALGNTIYF
j_gene: TRBJ1-3
abundance: once
len: 18
d_gene: TRBD1
v_gene: TRBV7-9

CDR3nt: TGTGCCAGCAGTTTACAACCCGGCGGAGGCTCCTACAATGAGCAGTTCTTC
CDR3aa: CASSLQPGGGSYNEQFF
j_gene: TRBJ2-1
abundance: few
len: 17
d_gene: -
v_gene: TRBV28

CDR3nt: TGTGCCATCAGTGGACAGGAGGACAGGGGTTACGAGCAGTACTTC
CDR3aa: CAISGQEDRGYEQYF
j_gene: TRBJ2-7
abundance: -
len: 15
d_gene: TRBD1
v_gene: TRBV10-3

CDR3nt: TGTGCCAGCAGTACCCTAGCTCTGAACACTGAAGCTTTCTTT
CDR3aa: CASSTLALNTEAFF
j_gene: TRBJ1-1
abundance: few
len: 14
d_gene: -
v_gene: TRBV7-8

CDR3nt: TGTGCCAGCAGCTTTACAGGGTCTGGGGCCAACGTCCTGACTTTC
CDR3aa: CASSFTGSGANVLTF
j_gene: TRBJ2-6
abundance: once
len: 15
d_gene: -
v_gene: TRBV7-9

CDR3nt: TGCGCCAGCAGCTCTGAGACAGGGACGGAAGCTTTCTTT
CDR3aa: CASSSETGTEAFF
j_gene: TRBJ1-1
abundance: -
len: 13
d_gene: TRBD1
v_gene: TRBV5-1

CDR3nt: TGCGCCAGCAGCTTGGGAACAGGGGGTGTCGAAAAACTGTTTTTT
CDR3aa: CASSLGTGGVEKLFF
j_gene: TRBJ1-4
abundance: -
len: 15
d_gene: TRBD1
v_gene: TRBV5-1

CDR3nt: TGCAGCGTTGGGACAGGGAAAAGCTCCTACAATGAGCAGTTCTTC
CDR3aa: CSVGTGKSSYNEQFF
j_gene: TRBJ2-1
abundance: -
len: 15
d_gene: TRBD1
v_gene: TRBV29-1

CDR3nt: TGTGCCACCAGTGATGCGGAATGGCATGGCTACACCTTC
CDR3aa: CATSDAEWHGYTF
j_gene: TRBJ1-2
abundance: -
len: 13
d_gene: -
v_gene: TRBV24-1

CDR3nt: TGTGCCAGCAGCCAACGCAAACCTAGCGGGGTGAACACAGATACGCAGTATTTT
CDR3aa: CASSQRKPSGVNTDTQYF
j_gene: TRBJ2-3
abundance: -
len: 18
d_gene: TRBD2
v_gene: TRBV3-1/TRBV3-2

CDR3nt: TGTGCCAGCAACACGCGGGGACGGAATTCACCCCTCCACTTT
CDR3aa: CASNTRGRNSPLHF
j_gene: TRBJ1-6
abundance: -
len: 14
d_gene: -
v_gene: TRBV2

CDR3nt: TGTGCCAGCAGCGTGACAGGGGGCTCCTATAATTCACCCCTCCACTTT
CDR3aa: CASSVTGGSYNSPLHF
j_gene: TRBJ1-6
abundance: -
len: 16
d_gene: TRBD1
v_gene: TRBV7-8

CDR3nt: TGTGCCAGCAGCCGACTAGCGGGAGGGAGTTTTCGAAAAGAGACCCAGTACTTC
CDR3aa: CASSRLAGGSFRKETQYF
j_gene: TRBJ2-5
abundance: few
len: 18
d_gene: TRBD2
v_gene: TRBV3-1/TRBV3-2

CDR3nt: TGTGCCAGCGGGTGGGGCCACCGAGTGAACACTGAAGCTTTCTTT
CDR3aa: CASGWGHRVNTEAFF
j_gene: TRBJ1-1
abundance: -
len: 15
d_gene: -
v_gene: TRBV2

CDR3nt: TGTGCCAGCAGCTTCGGGGGGGCAAAAGAGACCCAGTACTTC
CDR3aa: CASSFGGAKETQYF
j_gene: TRBJ2-5
abundance: -
len: 14
d_gene: TRBD2
v_gene: TRBV7-9

CDR3nt: TGTGCCAGCAGTGAAGCCGTGGGACAGATTCAAGAGACCCAGTACTTC
CDR3aa: CASSEAVGQIQETQYF
j_gene: TRBJ2-5
abundance: -
len: 16
d_gene: TRBD1
v_gene: TRBV6-1

CDR3nt: TGTGCCAGCAGTGACAGTTGGGCGCAGTTCTTC
CDR3aa: CASSDSWAQFF
j_gene: TRBJ2-1
abundance: -
len: 11
d_gene: -
v_gene: TRBV6-1

CDR3nt: TGTGCCAGCAGCTTTCAGGGAGGCGGCAACGAGCAGTACTTC
CDR3aa: CASSFQGGGNEQYF
j_gene: TRBJ2-7
abundance: few
len: 14
d_gene: -
v_gene: TRBV7-8

CDR3nt: TGTGCCAGTAGTCCAGGGACAGGGGGCTACACCTTC
CDR3aa: CASSPGTGGYTF
j_gene: TRBJ1-2
abundance: -
len: 12
d_gene: TRBD1
v_gene: TRBV19

CDR3nt: TGCAGCGTTGCTGGGACAGGGGGTCAGCCCCAGCATTTT
CDR3aa: CSVAGTGGQPQHF
j_gene: TRBJ1-5
abundance: -
len: 13
d_gene: TRBD1
v_gene: TRBV29-1

CDR3nt: TGTGCCGCTCGCGTGGGGCTCCAAGAGACCCAGTACTTC
CDR3aa: CAARVGLQETQYF
j_gene: TRBJ2-5
abundance: -
len: 13
d_gene: -
v_gene: TRBV10-3

CDR3nt: TGTGCCAGCAGCCGTAGCGGGGGGGCGGGAGAGACCCAGTACTTC
CDR3aa: CASSRSGGAGETQYF
j_gene: TRBJ2-5
abundance: -
len: 15
d_gene: TRBD2
v_gene: TRBV7-2

CDR3nt: TGTGCCAGCAAGACAGGGGACGGCACAGATACGCAGTATTTT
CDR3aa: CASKTGDGTDTQYF
j_gene: TRBJ2-3
abundance: -
len: 14
d_gene: TRBD1
v_gene: TRBV27

CDR3nt: TGCGCCAGCAGCCCGACAGTCACCGGGGAGCTGTTTTTT
CDR3aa: CASSPTVTGELFF
j_gene: TRBJ2-2
abundance: -
len: 13
d_gene: -
v_gene: TRBV5-1

CDR3nt: TGTGCCAGCAGTGTTCTAGCGGGGGGGCTAAATGAGCAGTTCTTC
CDR3aa: CASSVLAGGLNEQFF
j_gene: TRBJ2-1
abundance: -
len: 15
d_gene: TRBD2
v_gene: TRBV2